Listed here are 30 T cell receptor beta chains from one sample, sequenced in a study of blood T cell repertoires in COVID-19 (TCRdb year 2020). Libraries came from the immunoSEQ multiplex PCR assay. As stored in TCRdb, this immuneACCESS dataset retains in-frame rearrangements with V and J assigned. A fraction of the clones does not appear; measured against another copy, unresolved V genes explain less than half of the discrepancy, and the remainder lacks a known reason. The sample data list about 200,000 clones, and 80% to 90% of these were observed just once. The ten largest clones capture about 2.2% of the sample. The specimen was peripheral blood. All receptors derive from a man aged 30 to 39 who had recovered from COVID-19.

The V call is TRBV24-1, the J call TRBJ1-5; the match to TRBD1 covers 9 bases. The V and J ends lost 3 bases and 5 bases, in that order; junction bases with no gene match: 7. The CDR3 totals 16 residues. The germline V gene encodes CDR1 KGHDR and CDR2 SFDVKD. The CDR3 sequence is CATSDTTGGGYQPQHF. The CDR3 DNA reads TGTGCCACCAGTGATACTACAGGGGGCGGGTATCAGCCCCAGCATTTT.

This sequence joins TRBV28 and TRBJ2-4; 8 bases map to TRBD1. This CDR3 spans 17 amino acids. Looked up from germline, CDR1 is MDHEN and CDR2 is SYDVKM. The J segment lost 6 bases and the V segment lost 5 bases, leaving 15 bases of the junction unmatched. This chain's CDR3 is CASSPAGAGGTGNIQYF. CDR3 coding DNA: TGTGCCAGCAGTCCCGCCGGGGCAGGGGGCACCGGAAACATTCAGTACTTC.

This clone was seen once. This chain links TRBV3-1 (or the pseudogene TRBV3-2) with TRBJ2-1; D not resolved. V lost 4 bases and J lost 6, with 19 bases in between. CDR3 length equals 16 residues. The germline CDR1 and CDR2 sequences are LGHDT and YNNKEL (reference sequence). The DNA for the CDR3 is TGTGCCAGCAGCCGTTTGACTTTTTTGAGCTGCAATGAGCAGTTCTTC. Protein product: CASSRLTFLSCNEQFF.

V usage is TRBV4-1 and J usage is TRBJ1-2; 7 bases match TRBD1. Germline V gene sequence: CDR1 MGHRA, CDR2 YSYEKL. The length of the CDR3 is 12 residues. V was clipped by 6 bases and J by 12 bases; unmatched bases: 10. CDR3 residues: CASRLEQGNHTF. The CDR3 DNA sequence: TGCGCCAGCAGACTCGAACAGGGGAACCACACCTTC.

This clone was seen just once. The genes are TRBV27 and TRBJ1-1; 8 bases fit TRBD1. The CDR3 totals 17 residues. V trimming: 2 bases; J trimming: 2 bases; junction bases outside the gene matches: 10. Germline CDR1 MNHEY, CDR2 SMNVEV (reference sequence). CDR3 amino acids: CASSLRTGRYPNTEAFF. The CDR3 bases are TGTGCCAGCAGTTTAAGGACAGGGAGGTACCCTAACACTGAAGCTTTCTTT.

The chain joins TRBV30 to TRBJ1-6; D may be TRBD1 (6 bases). CDR3 length: 14 residues. The germline gives CDR1 GTSNPN, CDR2 SVGIG (reference sequence). Trimming stripped 8 bases from V and 8 bases from J, with 19 bases between. The chain's CDR3 is CAHSRRGSDSPLHF. CDR3 coding DNA: TGTGCCCACTCGAGAAGGGGGTCGGATTCACCCCTCCACTTT. The full variable domain, with the rest looked up from reference TRBV30 and TRBJ1-6, is SQTIHQWPATLVQPVGSPLSLECTVEGTSNPNLYWYRQAAGRGLQLLFYSVGIGQISSEVPQNLSASRPQDRQFILSSKKLLLSDSGFYLCAHSRRGSDSPLHFGNGTRLTVT.

This clone appeared a single time. This chain joins TRBV10-3 and TRBJ2-5; 9 nucleotides align to TRBD1. V was clipped by 6 bases and J by 8 bases; unmatched bases: 13. CDR3 length equals 15 residues. Looked up from germline, CDR1 is ENHRY and CDR2 is SYGVKD. The CDR3 coding sequence is TGTGCCATCAGCGAAGGGACAGGGTACCGTAGTACCCAGTACTTC. It specifies CAISEGTGYRSTQYF.

CDR3 coding DNA: TGTGCCAGCAGCCAAGTACAGTCGCTTCCTAATGAAAAACTGTTTTTT. It yields the protein CASSQVQSLPNEKLFF. The chain is built from TRBV4-2 and TRBJ1-4, with unresolved D. This CDR3 contains 16 residues. CDR1 and CDR2 from the germline V gene are LGHNA and YNFKEQ. Trimming took 1 base from V and 3 from J, leaving 12 bases between them.

A remark on this clone: Other DNA sequences in this specimen translate into the identical CDR3. The chain carries TRBV6-5 and TRBJ2-3; D is undetermined. V lost 0 bases, J lost 0 bases, and 4 bases lay in between. CDR3 size: 14 residues. CDR1 MNHEY and CDR2 SVGAGI come from the germline V gene. The CDR3 region has the DNA TGTGCCAGCAGTTACTCTTATAGCACAGATACGCAGTATTTT. Its translation is CASSYSYSTDTQYF.

This chain links TRBV6-1 with TRBJ2-7; D remains unclear. This CDR3 has 14 residues. V lost 2 bases and J lost 0, with 8 bases in between. Germline-derived CDR1 and CDR2 are MNHNS and SASEGT. The CDR3 spells CASSELNSSYEQYF. CDR3 DNA sequence: TGTGCCAGCAGTGAATTAAACAGCTCCTACGAGCAGTACTTC.

The chain links TRBV29-1 to TRBJ1-2; 8 bases match TRBD1. The CDR3 extends over 15 amino acids. Per the germline V gene, CDR1 is SQVTM and CDR2 is ANQGSEA. Trimming at V came to 7 bases and at J to 4 bases, leaving 14 bases not matched to a gene. CDR3 sequence reads: CSATARDRGFYGYTF. CDR3 sequence (DNA): TGCAGCGCTACGGCCCGTGACAGGGGATTCTATGGCTACACCTTC.

The chain couples TRBV12-5 to TRBJ2-1, with D possibly being TRBD2 (5 bases). CDR1 LGHNT and CDR2 FRNRAP come from the germline V gene. V was clipped by 3 bases and J by 10 bases, with 13 bases between them. The CDR3 extends over 13 amino acids. The chain's CDR3 is CASGFHDYGEQFF. The CDR3 coding sequence is TGTGCTAGTGGTTTCCATGACTACGGCGAGCAGTTCTTC.

The sample holds a few counts of this clone. CDR3 sequence (DNA): TGCGCCAGCAGTCGCAATCCTCGGACAGGGGGCCTTAGCTCTGGAAACACCATATATTTT. Protein sequence: CASSRNPRTGGLSSGNTIYF. The chain has TRBV23-1 and TRBJ1-3; 11 bases map to TRBD1. TRBV23-1 is designated an ORF whose function remains uncertain. The CDR3 is 20 residues long. The J segment lost 0 bases and the V segment lost 4 bases, leaving 14 bases of the junction unmatched.

The genes are TRBV4-1 and TRBJ2-7; TRBD1 matches at 8 bases. The ends lost 2 bases at V and 3 bases at J; junction bases unmatched: 6. The CDR3 contains 15 residues. Looked up from germline, CDR1 is MGHRA and CDR2 is YSYEKL. The CDR3 loop reads CASSQRTGTLYEQYF. Here the CDR3 DNA reads TGCGCCAGCAGCCAAAGGACAGGGACGCTCTACGAGCAGTACTTC.

The chain combines TRBV30 with TRBJ1-6; 9 bases are a match to TRBD1. J was trimmed by 3 bases and V by 4 bases; bases with no gene match: 7. The CDR3 runs 16 residues. Germline assignment: CDR1 GTSNPN and CDR2 SVGIG (reference sequence). The CDR3 DNA reads as TGTGCCTGGAAGGGGGACAGGGCTCTCTATAATTCACCCCTCCACTTT. Amino acids: CAWKGDRALYNSPLHF.

This clone is a singleton in its sample. The chain employs TRBV10-3 and TRBJ1-1; no clear D. CDR1 ENHRY and CDR2 SYGVKD come from the germline V gene. The V gene lost 5 bases and the J gene lost 1 base, with 5 bases spanning the gap. The CDR3 runs 12 residues. The CDR3 sequence is CAISQSNTEAFF. CDR3 DNA sequence: TGTGCCATCAGTCAATCGAACACTGAAGCTTTCTTT.

This chain uses TRBV11-2 with TRBJ1-5, with D hard to call. Per the germline V gene, CDR1 is SGHAT and CDR2 is FQNNGV. CDR3 length equals 15 residues. Trimming stripped 3 bases from V and 6 bases from J, with 15 bases between. Written as DNA, the CDR3 is TGTGCCAGCAGCTTGGGATCACGGGGTTTTCAGCCCCAGCATTTT. As protein: CASSLGSRGFQPQHF.

The V call is TRBV18, the J call TRBJ2-5; 8 bases agree with TRBD1. The germline gives CDR1 KGHSH, CDR2 LQKENI. The CDR3 covers 16 residues. Unmatched junction bases numbered 9, after V lost 2 bases and J lost 4 bases. CDR3 protein: CASSPRQGAGGETQYF. The CDR3 DNA reads TGTGCCAGCTCACCAAGGCAGGGGGCAGGTGGAGAGACCCAGTACTTC.

The V and J genes are TRBV5-5 and TRBJ2-1; the D is unclear. Germline V gene sequence: CDR1 SGHKS, CDR2 YYEKEE (reference sequence). Trimming shortened V by 4 bases and J by 8 bases, and 19 bases separated the two germline ends. This CDR3 spans 15 amino acids. The chain's CDR3 is CASSPPVRKGDEQFF. The CDR3 nucleotides are TGTGCCAGCAGCCCCCCCGTGAGGAAAGGAGATGAGCAGTTCTTC.

The chain has TRBV6-1 and TRBJ2-7; D perhaps matches TRBD2 (6 bases). Germline V gene data show CDR1 as MNHNS and CDR2 as SASEGT. The CDR3 has 13 amino acids. Trimming cost V 0 bases and J 3 bases, with 6 bases left between them. CDR3 nucleotide sequence: TGTGCCAGCAGTGAAGCGACTAGCTACGAGCAGTACTTC. Encoded protein: CASSEATSYEQYF.

The J gene is TRBJ1-1, the V gene TRBV5-1, with D uncertain. This CDR3 has 13 residues. The germline CDR1 and CDR2 sequences are SGHRS and YFSETQ. V was trimmed by 2 bases and J by 0 bases, leaving 5 bases between them. This chain's CDR3 is CASSFNMNTEAFF. The CDR3 bases are TGCGCCAGCAGCTTTAATATGAACACTGAAGCTTTCTTT. Complete variable domain (other parts from reference TRBV5-1 and TRBJ1-1): KAGVTQTPRYLIKTRGQQVTLSCSPISGHRSVSWYQQTPGQGLQFLFEYFSETQRNKGNFPGRFSGRQFSNSRSEMNVSTLELGDSALYLCASSFNMNTEAFFGQGTRLTVV.

The CDR3 loop reads CASSLAGVGTEAFF. The CDR3 region has the DNA TGTGCCAGCAGTTTGGCAGGGGTGGGCACTGAAGCTTTCTTT. This chain joins TRBV27 and TRBJ1-1, with a tentative D call TRBD1 (6 bases). Trimming stripped 3 bases from V and 4 bases from J, with 12 bases between. Per the germline V gene, CDR1 is MNHEY and CDR2 is SMNVEV (reference sequence). The CDR3 is 14 residues long.

The chain has TRBV5-1 and TRBJ1-2, with 9 bases lining up with TRBD1. The CDR3 covers 14 residues. The V gene end was trimmed by 4 bases and the J gene end by 1 base; junction bases not matched to a gene: 2. Germline V gene sequence: CDR1 SGHRS, CDR2 YFSETQ. The CDR3 DNA reads TGCGCCAGCAGCACGGACAGGGGTAACTATGGCTACACCTTC. It yields the protein CASSTDRGNYGYTF.

The genes are TRBV29-1 and TRBJ2-5; 8 positions agree with TRBD1. With V trimmed by 8 bases and J by 2 bases, 10 bases remained unmatched. CDR1 SQVTM and CDR2 ANQGSEA come from the germline V gene. The CDR3 is 14 residues long. The CDR3 sequence is CSTTGTGQQETQYF. CDR3 nucleotides: TGCAGCACGACCGGGACAGGCCAACAAGAGACCCAGTACTTC.

This chain joins TRBV5-1 and TRBJ2-5; maybe TRBD1 (5 bases). Germline V gene sequence: CDR1 SGHRS, CDR2 YFSETQ. V was trimmed by 0 bases and J by 6 bases, leaving 12 bases between them. CDR3 length: 14 amino acids. The CDR3 bases are TGCGCCAGCAGCTTGGCCCGGACACTCCAGACCCAGTACTTC. It encodes CASSLARTLQTQYF.

This clone was recorded at least ten times. The chain couples TRBV5-4 to TRBJ1-1, with 8 bases aligning to TRBD1. This CDR3 is built from 14 residues. V lost 2 bases to trimming and J lost 5 bases; unmatched junction nucleotides: 5. Germline V gene data show CDR1 as SGHNT and CDR2 as YYREEE (reference sequence). The CDR3 sequence is CASSFPGGLTEAFF. CDR3 DNA sequence: TGTGCCAGCAGCTTCCCAGGGGGCTTAACTGAAGCTTTCTTT.

As DNA, the CDR3 is TGTGCCAGCAACGGGTCAGGACAGGGGGCCAGGAATCAGCCCCAGCATTTT. This encodes CASNGSGQGARNQPQHF. The gene calls are TRBV11-3 and TRBJ1-5; 11 nucleotides line up with TRBD1. V gave up 7 bases and J gave up 4 bases; unmatched junction bases: 12. The CDR3 is 17 amino acids. Germline V gene data show CDR1 as SGHNT and CDR2 as YENEEA.

The chain recombines TRBV2 with TRBJ1-5; D is unclear. The CDR3 has 15 residues. V was cut by 3 bases and J by 1 base, with 10 bases left in between. Per the germline V gene, CDR1 is SNHLY and CDR2 is FYNNEI. The CDR3 reads CASSELVQSNQPQHF. The CDR3 nucleotides read TGTGCCAGCAGTGAGTTAGTACAGAGCAATCAGCCCCAGCATTTT.

The chain recombines TRBV15 with TRBJ2-5; D may be TRBD2 (6 bases). CDR3 length: 15 amino acids. Germline V gene sequence: CDR1 LNHNV, CDR2 YYDKDF (reference sequence). Trimming took 5 bases from V and 2 from J, leaving 15 bases between them. CDR3 bases: TGTGCCACCAGCGCTCGCTTGGGGACTCAAGAGACCCAGTACTTC. It encodes CATSARLGTQETQYF.

The V gene is TRBV7-2, the J gene TRBJ2-2; TRBD1 matches 10 bases. The CDR3 runs to 15 residues. CDR1 and CDR2 from the germline V gene are SGHTA and FQGNSA. The J segment lost 3 bases and the V segment lost 4 bases, leaving 2 bases of the junction unmatched. CDR3 region: CASSSDRGHTGELFF. CDR3 coding DNA: TGTGCCAGCAGCTCAGACAGGGGGCACACCGGGGAGCTGTTTTTT.